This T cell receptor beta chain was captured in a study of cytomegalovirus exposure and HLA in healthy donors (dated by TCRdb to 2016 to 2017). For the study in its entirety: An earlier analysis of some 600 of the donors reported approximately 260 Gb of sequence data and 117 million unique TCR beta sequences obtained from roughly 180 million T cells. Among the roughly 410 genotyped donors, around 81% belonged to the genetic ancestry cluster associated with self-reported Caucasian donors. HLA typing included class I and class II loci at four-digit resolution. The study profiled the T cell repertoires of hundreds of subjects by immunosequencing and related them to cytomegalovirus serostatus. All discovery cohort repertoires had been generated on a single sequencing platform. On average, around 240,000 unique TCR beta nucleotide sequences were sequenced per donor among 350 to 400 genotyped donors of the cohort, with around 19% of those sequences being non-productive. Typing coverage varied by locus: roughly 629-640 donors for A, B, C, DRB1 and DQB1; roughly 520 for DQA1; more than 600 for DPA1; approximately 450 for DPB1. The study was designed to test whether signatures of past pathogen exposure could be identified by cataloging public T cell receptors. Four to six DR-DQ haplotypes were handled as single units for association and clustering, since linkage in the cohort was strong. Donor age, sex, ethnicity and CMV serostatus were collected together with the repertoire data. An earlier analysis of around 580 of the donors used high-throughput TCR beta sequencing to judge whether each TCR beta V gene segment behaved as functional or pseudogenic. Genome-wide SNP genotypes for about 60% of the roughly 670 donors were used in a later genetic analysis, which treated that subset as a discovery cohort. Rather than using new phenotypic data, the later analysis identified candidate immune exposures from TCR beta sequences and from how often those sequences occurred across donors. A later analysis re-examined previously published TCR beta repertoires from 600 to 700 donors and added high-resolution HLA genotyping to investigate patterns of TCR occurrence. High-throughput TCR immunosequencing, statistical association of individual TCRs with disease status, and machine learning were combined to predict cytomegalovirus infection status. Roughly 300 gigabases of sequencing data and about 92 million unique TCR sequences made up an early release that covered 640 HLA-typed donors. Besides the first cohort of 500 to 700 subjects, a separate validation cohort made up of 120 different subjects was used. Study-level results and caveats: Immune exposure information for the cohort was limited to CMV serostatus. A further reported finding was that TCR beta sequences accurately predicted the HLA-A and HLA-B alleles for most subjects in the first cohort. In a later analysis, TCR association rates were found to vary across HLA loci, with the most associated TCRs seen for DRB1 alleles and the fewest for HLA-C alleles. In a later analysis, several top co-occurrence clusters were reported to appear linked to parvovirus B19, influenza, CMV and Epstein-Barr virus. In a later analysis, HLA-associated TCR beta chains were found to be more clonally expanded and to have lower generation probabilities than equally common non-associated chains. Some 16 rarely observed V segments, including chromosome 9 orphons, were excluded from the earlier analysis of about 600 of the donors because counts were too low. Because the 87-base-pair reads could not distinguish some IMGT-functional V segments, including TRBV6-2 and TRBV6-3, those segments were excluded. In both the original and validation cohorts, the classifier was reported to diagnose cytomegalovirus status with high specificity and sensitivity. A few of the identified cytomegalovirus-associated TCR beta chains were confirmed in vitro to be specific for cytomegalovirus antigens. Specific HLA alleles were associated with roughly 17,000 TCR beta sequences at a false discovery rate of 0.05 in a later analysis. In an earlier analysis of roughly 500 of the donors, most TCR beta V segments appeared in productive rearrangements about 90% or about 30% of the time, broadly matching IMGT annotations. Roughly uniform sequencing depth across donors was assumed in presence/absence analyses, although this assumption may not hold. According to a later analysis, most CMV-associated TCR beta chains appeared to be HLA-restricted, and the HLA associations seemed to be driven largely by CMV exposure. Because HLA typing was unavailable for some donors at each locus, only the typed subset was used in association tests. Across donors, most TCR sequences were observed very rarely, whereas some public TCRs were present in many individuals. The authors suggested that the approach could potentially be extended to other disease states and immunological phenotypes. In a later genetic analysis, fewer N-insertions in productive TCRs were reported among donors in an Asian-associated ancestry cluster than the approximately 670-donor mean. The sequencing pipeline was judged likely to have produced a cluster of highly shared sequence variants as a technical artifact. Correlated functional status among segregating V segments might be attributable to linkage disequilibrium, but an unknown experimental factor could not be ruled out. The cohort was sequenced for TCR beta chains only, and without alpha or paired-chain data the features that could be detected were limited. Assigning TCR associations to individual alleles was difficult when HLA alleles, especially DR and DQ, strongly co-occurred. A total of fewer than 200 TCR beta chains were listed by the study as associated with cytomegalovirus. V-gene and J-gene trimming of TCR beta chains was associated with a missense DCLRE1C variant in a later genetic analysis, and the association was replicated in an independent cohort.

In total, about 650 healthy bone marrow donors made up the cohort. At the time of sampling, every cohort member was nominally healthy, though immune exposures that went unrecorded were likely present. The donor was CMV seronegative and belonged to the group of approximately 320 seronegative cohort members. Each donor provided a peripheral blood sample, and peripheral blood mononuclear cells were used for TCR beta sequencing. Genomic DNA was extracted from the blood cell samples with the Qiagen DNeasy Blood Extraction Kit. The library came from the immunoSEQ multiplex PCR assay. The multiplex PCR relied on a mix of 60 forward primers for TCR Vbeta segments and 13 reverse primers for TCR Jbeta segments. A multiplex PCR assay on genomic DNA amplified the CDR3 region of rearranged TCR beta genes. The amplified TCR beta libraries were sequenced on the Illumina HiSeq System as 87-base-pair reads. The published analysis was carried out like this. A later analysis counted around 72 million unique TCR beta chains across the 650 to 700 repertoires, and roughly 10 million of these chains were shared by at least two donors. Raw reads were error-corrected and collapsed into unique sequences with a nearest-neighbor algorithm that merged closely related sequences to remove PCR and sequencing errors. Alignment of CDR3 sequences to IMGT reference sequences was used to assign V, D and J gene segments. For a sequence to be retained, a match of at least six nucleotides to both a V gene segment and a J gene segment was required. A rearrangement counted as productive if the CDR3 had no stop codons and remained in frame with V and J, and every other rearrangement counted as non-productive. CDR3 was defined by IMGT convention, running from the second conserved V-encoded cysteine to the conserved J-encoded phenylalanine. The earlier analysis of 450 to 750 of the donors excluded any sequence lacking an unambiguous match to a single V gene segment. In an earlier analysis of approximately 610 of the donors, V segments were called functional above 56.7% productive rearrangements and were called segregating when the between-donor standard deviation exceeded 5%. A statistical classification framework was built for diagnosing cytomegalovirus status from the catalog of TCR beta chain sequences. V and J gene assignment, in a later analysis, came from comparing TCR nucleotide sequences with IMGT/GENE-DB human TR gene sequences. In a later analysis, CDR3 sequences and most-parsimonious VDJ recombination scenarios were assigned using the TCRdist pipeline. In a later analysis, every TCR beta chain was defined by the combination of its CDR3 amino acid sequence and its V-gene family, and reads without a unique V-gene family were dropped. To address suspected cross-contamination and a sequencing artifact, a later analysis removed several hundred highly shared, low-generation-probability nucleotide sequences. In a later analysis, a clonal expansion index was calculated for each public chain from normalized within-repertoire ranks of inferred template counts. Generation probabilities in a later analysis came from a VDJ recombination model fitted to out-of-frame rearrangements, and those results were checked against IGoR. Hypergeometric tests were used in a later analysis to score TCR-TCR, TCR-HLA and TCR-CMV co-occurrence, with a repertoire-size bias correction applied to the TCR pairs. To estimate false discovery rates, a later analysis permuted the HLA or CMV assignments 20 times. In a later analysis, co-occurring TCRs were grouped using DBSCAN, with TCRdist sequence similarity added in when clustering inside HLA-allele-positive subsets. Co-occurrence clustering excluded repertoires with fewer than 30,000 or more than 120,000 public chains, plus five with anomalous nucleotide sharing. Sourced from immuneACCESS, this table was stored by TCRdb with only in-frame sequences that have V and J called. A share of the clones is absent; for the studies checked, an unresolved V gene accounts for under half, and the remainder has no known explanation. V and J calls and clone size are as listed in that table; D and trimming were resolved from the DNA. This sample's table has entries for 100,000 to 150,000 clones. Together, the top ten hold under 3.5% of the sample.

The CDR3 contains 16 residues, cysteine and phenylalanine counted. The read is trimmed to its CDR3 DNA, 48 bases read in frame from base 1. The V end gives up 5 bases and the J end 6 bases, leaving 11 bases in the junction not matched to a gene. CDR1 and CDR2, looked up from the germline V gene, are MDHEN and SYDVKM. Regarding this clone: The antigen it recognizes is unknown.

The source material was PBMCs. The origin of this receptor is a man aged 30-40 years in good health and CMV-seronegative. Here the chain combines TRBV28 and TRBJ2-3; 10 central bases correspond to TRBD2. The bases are TGTGCCAGCAGTCCGCGGACTAGCGGACTGTGGGATACGCAGTATTTT. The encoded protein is CASSPRTSGLWDTQYF. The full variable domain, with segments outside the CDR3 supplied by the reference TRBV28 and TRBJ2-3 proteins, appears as DVKVTQSSRYLVKRTGEKVFLECVQDMDHENMFWYRQDPGLGLRLIYFSYDVKMKEKGDIPEGYSVSREKKERFSLILESASTNQTSMYLCASSPRTSGLWDTQYFGPGTRLTVL.